Below are 7 T cell receptor beta chains sequenced from a single sample in a study of T cell repertoires in cytomegalovirus infection. These receptors have no identified antigens. TCRdb passed the reads through MiXCR, listing each CDR3 protein once. The data contain approximately 300,000 distinct CDR3 sequences, 25% to 30% of them singletons. This specimen consisted of cultured PBMCs, obtained from culture after CMV antigen stimulation. These receptors were collected from a human donor in good health (CMV status not recorded). Some clones in this sample may be carry-over from other donors' samples.

This clonotype has a handful of counts. The chain joins TRBV20-1 to TRBJ1-1, with 8 bases fitting TRBD1. Germline assignment: CDR1 DFQATT and CDR2 SNEGSKA (reference sequence). Trimming cost V 7 bases and J 3 bases; bases outside gene matches: 10. The CDR3 extends over 14 amino acids. The CDR3 sequence is CSVQGAILDTEAFF. CDR3 DNA: TGCAGTGTTCAGGGGGCAATTCTAGACACTGAAGCTTTCTTT.

This clonotype appeared a few times. V and J are TRBV19 and TRBJ1-5; 7 bases are shared with TRBD1. Trimming cost V 10 bases and J 4 bases; bases outside gene matches: 10. From germline, CDR1 is LNHDA and CDR2 SQIVND (reference sequence). CDR3 length: 14 amino acids. CDR3 sequence (DNA): TGTGCCACCAAGCCGGGACAGTTTAATCAGCCCCAGCATTTT. Amino acid sequence: CATKPGQFNQPQHF.

This chain connects TRBV12-3 or TRBV12-4 to TRBJ1-1; D is undetermined. Trimming removed 4 bases at V and 0 bases at J, with 15 bases between. CDR3 length: 16 amino acids. This CDR3 is CASSSGSSTMNTEAFF. The DNA of the CDR3 is TGTGCCAGCAGTTCAGGCTCCTCCACCATGAACACTGAAGCTTTCTTT.

The sample holds a few counts of this clonotype. The CDR3 DNA reads TGTGCCAGCTCACCAGTGCGGGGGGCTAAAGGAGATACGCAGTATTTT. Translated: CASSPVRGAKGDTQYF. The chain is built from TRBV18 and TRBJ2-3, with 8 bases fitting TRBD2. This CDR3 has 16 residues. CDR1 and CDR2 from the germline V gene are KGHSH and LQKENI. Trimming took 2 bases from V and 5 from J; bases not matched to a gene: 9.

V gene TRBV24-1 combines with J gene TRBJ2-1, with TRBD1 identical over 7 bases. The germline CDR1 and CDR2 sequences are KGHDR and SFDVKD. The CDR3 runs 17 residues. J lost 4 bases, V lost 1 base, and 9 bases had no gene match. The chain's CDR3 is CATSDFSARGSYNEQFF. CDR3 nucleotide sequence: TGTGCCACCAGTGATTTCTCGGCCAGGGGGTCATACAATGAGCAGTTCTTC.

This clonotype appeared a few times. The chain uses TRBV5-6 and TRBJ1-1, with D perhaps matching TRBD1 (5 bases). V shed 0 bases and J shed 3 bases, with 9 bases lying between them. This CDR3 is 14 amino acids long. CDR1 is SGHDT, CDR2 YYEEEE, per germline. The CDR3 nucleotides read TGTGCCAGCAGCTTGGGCAGGGAGTACACTGAAGCTTTCTTT. It yields the protein CASSLGREYTEAFF.

The sample holds one count of this clonotype. The chain uses TRBV5-4 and TRBJ2-2, with D possibly being TRBD1 (6 bases). The CDR3 extends over 15 amino acids. Germline CDR1 and CDR2: SGHNT and YYREEE (reference sequence). The V and J ends lost 0 bases and 5 bases respectively, with 11 bases between them. DNA of the CDR3: TGTGCCAGCAGCTTGGGGGCAGGGGAGACCGGGGAGCTGTTTTTT. Translated, it gives CASSLGAGETGELFF.